The rows below give T cell receptor beta chains drawn from one sample of a study of shared clonotypes between healthy human individuals. The assay was immunoSEQ multiplex PCR, and TCRdb's table has in-frame clones only and misses some. The table lists some 2,500,000 clones, 93% of them singletons, with approximately 0.36% in the top ten. The sequencing sample was made of naive CD4+ T cells from PBMCs. These receptor sequences come from a man aged 18 to 29 in good health. Some clones in this sample may be carry-over from other donors' samples. CDR3s include the opening cysteine and the closing phenylalanine or tryptophan. Each record gives: clone size, V gene, J gene, D gene, CDR3 DNA, CDR3 protein. The D gene is left open where the match is weak. Expanded clones are given a class, and other clones once, few, many or no size at all.

.	TRBV7-8	TRBJ1-1	.	TGTGCCAGCAGCGGAGGTGGGGCAGTGACTGAAGCTTTCTTT	CASSGGGAVTEAFF
.	TRBV6-5	TRBJ2-7	.	TGTGCCAGCAGTTACGGGGTCAGCTCCTACGAGCAGTACTTC	CASSYGVSSYEQYF
.	TRBV11-2	TRBJ2-1	TRBD1	TGTGCCAGCAGCCTAAAGCCTACAGGGGTTCATGAGCAGTTCTTC	CASSLKPTGVHEQFF
.	TRBV19	TRBJ2-6	.	TGTGCCAGTAGTATCTTGGGGGGTTTCGCTGGGGCCAACGTCCTGACTTTC	CASSILGGFAGANVLTF
.	TRBV19	TRBJ2-2	.	TGTGCCAGTAGCTCGACTAGACAGACCGGGGAGCTGTTTTTT	CASSSTRQTGELFF
.	TRBV6-6	TRBJ1-4	TRBD1	TGTGCCAGCACCCCTCCGGGACAGGAGAATGAAAAACTGTTTTTT	CASTPPGQENEKLFF
.	TRBV5-1	TRBJ2-6	.	TGCGCCAGCAGCTTTGACTCTGGGGCCAACGTCCTGACTTTC	CASSFDSGANVLTF
.	TRBV19	TRBJ1-1	TRBD1	TGTGCCAGTACCCAATCCGGGACAGGGAGGACTGAAGCTTTCTTT	CASTQSGTGRTEAFF
.	TRBV28	TRBJ2-7	.	TGTGCCAGCAGTTTTTTAGGGGCAGGGGGGTCATACGAGCAGTACTTC	CASSFLGAGGSYEQYF
.	TRBV9	TRBJ1-1	.	TGTGCCAGCAGCGTAGCGCCGGGGGGGTACACTGAAGCTTTCTTT	CASSVAPGGYTEAFF
.	TRBV27	TRBJ1-1	.	TGTGCCAGCAGTTTATCGGGAAGATACATGAACACTGAAGCTTTCTTT	CASSLSGRYMNTEAFF
.	TRBV6-1	TRBJ1-1	.	TGTGCCAGCAGGTACCTCGGTAGAGAAACTGAAGCTTTCTTT	CASRYLGRETEAFF
.	TRBV9	TRBJ2-7	.	TGTGCCAGCAGCGCTGCTAGCGACCGATCCTACGAGCAGTACTTC	CASSAASDRSYEQYF
.	TRBV5-4	TRBJ2-5	TRBD2	TGTGCCAGCAGCCCCCAGCTGGGACTAGCGGGAGCCGCCGAGACCCAGTACTTC	CASSPQLGLAGAAETQYF
.	TRBV4-2	TRBJ2-3	TRBD2	TGTGCCAGCAGCCAAGCTACTAGCGGGAGCGGCACAGATACGCAGTATTTT	CASSQATSGSGTDTQYF
few	TRBV9	TRBJ1-5	TRBD1	TGTGCCAGCAGCGTAGGACAGGGCAGGGATCAGCCCCAGCATTTT	CASSVGQGRDQPQHF
once	TRBV6-4	TRBJ1-2	.	TGTGCCAGCAGTGACTCGAGTGTTTCCCGCTATGGCTACACCTTC	CASSDSSVSRYGYTF
few	TRBV28	TRBJ1-1	.	TGTGCCAGCAGCACCGAATCAAGGAGCACTGAAGCTTTCTTT	CASSTESRSTEAFF
.	TRBV4-3	TRBJ1-1	.	TGCGCCAGCAGCCAAGATCCCCGAGATGAAGCTTTCTTT	CASSQDPRDEAFF
.	TRBV6-1	TRBJ2-2	TRBD2	TGTGCCAGCAGTGAAGGGTCAAGCGGGAGTGCCGGGGAGCTGTTTTTT	CASSEGSSGSAGELFF
once	TRBV27	TRBJ1-3	.	TGTGCCAGCAGTCAGATGGGGAAGCCCGGGACTGGAAACACCATATATTTT	CASSQMGKPGTGNTIYF
.	TRBV7-2	TRBJ2-1	TRBD2	TGTGCCAGCAGCTCCGTACTAGCGGGAGGAGTAAATGAGCAGTTCTTC	CASSSVLAGGVNEQFF
.	TRBV7-6	TRBJ2-5	.	TGTGCCAGCACCCTGTCGGGCCTAGGGGAGACCCAGTACTTC	CASTLSGLGETQYF
.	TRBV4-3	TRBJ2-1	TRBD2	TGCGCCAGCAGCCGCGGGGTAGCGGGAGTAAATGAGCAGTTCTTC	CASSRGVAGVNEQFF
.	TRBV6-1	TRBJ1-4	.	TGTGCCAGCAGTGAATCCCTCGTCAATGAAAAACTGTTTTTT	CASSESLVNEKLFF
.	TRBV19	TRBJ2-7	.	TGTGCCAGTAGTATTCCAGCAGGAAACTCCTACGAGCAGTACTTC	CASSIPAGNSYEQYF
.	TRBV6-5	TRBJ2-7	TRBD2	TGTGCCAGCAGTTACGCCCTAGCGGGAGCTGCCGAGCAGTACTTC	CASSYALAGAAEQYF
.	TRBV7-9	TRBJ2-3	.	TGTGCCAGCAGCCCGCACCGTACTATGACAGATACGCAGTATTTT	CASSPHRTMTDTQYF
.	TRBV28	TRBJ2-7	.	TGTGCCAGCAGCTCCGGCCTCAGCTCCTACGAGCAGTACTTC	CASSSGLSSYEQYF
.	TRBV7-8	TRBJ2-7	TRBD1	TGTGCCAGCAGCTTAGCTCAGGACAGGGGGCGCTTCAACGAGCAGTACTTC	CASSLAQDRGRFNEQYF
.	TRBV13	TRBJ2-7	.	TGTGCCAGCAGCAACCCTCTGGGGTCCAACGAGCAGTACTTC	CASSNPLGSNEQYF
.	TRBV9	TRBJ1-2	.	TGTGCCAGCAGCGGGGGGTTTTATGGCTACACCTTC	CASSGGFYGYTF
.	TRBV27	TRBJ1-2	TRBD1	TGTGCCAGCAGTTTAGGGACAGGTGATGGCTACACCTTC	CASSLGTGDGYTF
.	TRBV28	TRBJ1-2	.	TGTGCCAGCAGTTCCAGGGATGGCTACACCTTC	CASSSRDGYTF
.	TRBV10-3	TRBJ1-2	.	TGTGCCATCAGTTCCGGGACGGAGTCCTGGGCCAATGGCTACACCTTC	CAISSGTESWANGYTF
once	TRBV5-4	TRBJ1-1	.	TGTGCCAGCAGCTTGGGACACCCCAGGGAGGGAACTGAAGCTTTCTTT	CASSLGHPREGTEAFF
.	TRBV11-3	TRBJ2-2	.	TGTGCCAGCAGCCCCCGCCGCGGATTCGGGGAGCTGTTTTTT	CASSPRRGFGELFF
few	TRBV30	TRBJ1-1	TRBD1	TGTGCCTGGACAAGAGACAGGGGGGGCACTGAAGCTTTCTTT	CAWTRDRGGTEAFF
once	TRBV9	TRBJ2-1	.	TGTGCCAGCAGCCCCGAAGCGGTAACCTACAATGAGCAGTTCTTC	CASSPEAVTYNEQFF
.	TRBV5-1	TRBJ1-4	.	TGCGCCAGCAGCTCCTCGGAGCTCGGTGAAAAACTGTTTTTT	CASSSSELGEKLFF
.	TRBV15	TRBJ2-5	.	TGTGCCACCAGCAGACTACTTAGGGAGACCCAGTACTTC	CATSRLLRETQYF
.	TRBV2	TRBJ2-3	TRBD2	TGTGCCAGCAGTATGGCGGGGGGGAGCACAGATACGCAGTATTTT	CASSMAGGSTDTQYF
.	TRBV5-4	TRBJ1-1	.	TGTGCCAGCAGCTTGCCTATAGGAGGAGGGGCTTTCTTT	CASSLPIGGGAFF
.	TRBV30	TRBJ2-1	.	TGTGCCTCTACAGGACCCGGCAATGAGCAGTTCTTC	CASTGPGNEQFF
.	TRBV27	TRBJ2-7	TRBD2	TGTGCCAGCAGTTTTAGCGGGTTCTACGAGCAGTACTTC	CASSFSGFYEQYF
.	TRBV28	TRBJ1-1	.	TGTGCCAGCAAGATGTCTGCGAACACTGAAGCTTTCTTT	CASKMSANTEAFF
few	TRBV2	TRBJ1-1	.	TGTGCCAGCAGTGAGGTCCGAAACACTGAAGCTTTCTTT	CASSEVRNTEAFF
.	TRBV5-5	TRBJ2-5	.	TGTGCCAGCAGCCCAGGACGGCTCCAAGAGACCCAGTACTTC	CASSPGRLQETQYF
.	TRBV5-4	TRBJ2-5	.	TGTGCCAGCAGCAACGGAGGACAAGAGACCCAGTACTTC	CASSNGGQETQYF
.	TRBV7-3	TRBJ2-2	.	TGTGCCAGCAGCTTCCGGCCCTTTGAGGAGCTGTTTTTT	CASSFRPFEELFF
.	TRBV11-2	TRBJ2-7	.	TGTGCCAGCAGCTCCTACGTCGATACCTACGAGCAGTACTTC	CASSSYVDTYEQYF
.	TRBV6-1	TRBJ2-1	TRBD2	TGTGCCAGCACCCATAGCGGGAGGAACAATGAGCAGTTCTTC	CASTHSGRNNEQFF